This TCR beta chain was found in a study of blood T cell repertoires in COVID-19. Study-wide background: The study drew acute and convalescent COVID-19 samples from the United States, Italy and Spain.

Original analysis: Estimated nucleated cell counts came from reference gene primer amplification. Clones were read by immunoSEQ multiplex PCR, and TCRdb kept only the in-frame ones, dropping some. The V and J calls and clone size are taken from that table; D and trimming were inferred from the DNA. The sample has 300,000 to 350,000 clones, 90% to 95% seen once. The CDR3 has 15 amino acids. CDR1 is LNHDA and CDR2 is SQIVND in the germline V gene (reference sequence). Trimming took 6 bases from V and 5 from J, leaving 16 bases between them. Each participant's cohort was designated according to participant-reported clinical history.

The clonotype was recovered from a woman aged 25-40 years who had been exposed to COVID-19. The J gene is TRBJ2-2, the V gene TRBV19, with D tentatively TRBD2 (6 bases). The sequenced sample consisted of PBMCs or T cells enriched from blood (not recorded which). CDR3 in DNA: TGTGCCAGTAGCACCCGGGCGAGCGGGACCGGGGAGCTGTTTTTT. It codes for CASSTRASGTGELFF.